This TCR beta chain came from a study of OX40 agonist ivuxolimab in advanced cancers. About the full investigation: Ivuxolimab, which targeted the costimulatory receptor OX40 (CD134), was an agonistic, fully human IgG2 monoclonal antibody. Intravenous ivuxolimab was administered to patients every 2 weeks at six dose levels: 0.01, 0.1, 0.3, 1.5, 3 and 10 mg/kg. Of the 50 to 55 patients in dose escalation, 19 had hepatocellular carcinoma, about 15 had melanoma, 9 had renal cell carcinoma and 9 had head and neck cancer. The dose-escalation cohort was 80% to 90% male with a mean age of around 62 years, ranging from roughly 23 to 79. Prior anti-PD-1, anti-PD-L1 or anti-CTLA-4 therapy was permitted, and checkpoint inhibitors had been received by roughly 40% of dose-escalation patients. Three dose-escalation patients achieved partial responses, one with hepatocellular carcinoma and two with cutaneous melanoma. The purpose of peripheral TCRbeta sequencing was to test whether ivuxolimab changed TCR sequence diversity and led to clonal T-cell expansion. The paper describes the monotherapy dose-escalation part (N of about 50 patients) of the phase I trial of ivuxolimab.

Beyond this particular receptor, the publication reports: In the 0.1-3.0 mg/kg groups, partial responders had among the lowest normalized peripheral clonal expansion, particularly in CD8+ T cells. Low levels of normalized T-cell clonal expansion were also shown by some nonresponding patients. The antigen specificity of the peripheral T cells that underwent clonal expansion was not determined. At doses from 0.1 to 3.0 mg/kg, clonal expansion was seen in both CD4+ and CD8+ blood T cells between baseline and week 6. On average, CD8+ T cells showed more expanded clones than CD4+ T cells after ivuxolimab.

Patients with a history of autoimmune disease or receiving systemic immunosuppression were excluded from the trial. Peripheral blood for TCR sequencing was collected from all dose cohorts at baseline, on cycle 4 day 1, and on cycle 7 day 1. The samples were taken from a phase I, first-in-human, multicenter, open-label dose-escalation trial of ivuxolimab. Adults with locally advanced or metastatic head and neck squamous cell, hepatocellular, melanoma or renal cell carcinoma were enrolled in the trial. Before TCR sequencing, CD4+ and CD8+ T cells were separately sorted from peripheral blood. To sequence the TCRbeta CDR3 region, genomic DNA was isolated from the sorted cells. The immunoSEQ Assay was used for sequencing of TCRbeta CDR3 regions. TCRdb's version of the immuneACCESS table is confined to in-frame rearrangements and falls short of the full clone set. An unresolved V gene accounts for under half of the shortfall where checked; the remainder is of unknown origin. Here the sample has 73,000 or so clones; roughly nine tenths occur a single time. Together, the top ten hold under 0.85% of the sample.

The germline V gene supplies CDR1 MDHEN and CDR2 SYDVKM. From cysteine to phenylalanine, the CDR3 is 15 amino acids long. Only the CDR3 DNA stays, 45 bases, in frame from base 1. V and J are truncated by 5 bases and 3 bases respectively, leaving an intervening sequence of 17 bases. Concerning this clone itself: What this receptor recognizes is not known. Base quality data are lacking; no much larger clone is found one base away.

The material was CD4+ or CD8+ T cells sorted from blood, obtained in a trial of the OX40 agonist ivuxolimab. The TCR originated in an adult with an advanced solid tumor such as melanoma, head and neck, liver or kidney cancer. The chain couples TRBV28 to TRBJ2-7; the D segment could be TRBD2, given 6 matching bases. The CDR3 has the sequence CASSDPGLLGYEQYF. At the DNA level, the sequence is TGTGCCAGCAGTGACCCGGGACTGCTCGGCTACGAGCAGTACTTC.